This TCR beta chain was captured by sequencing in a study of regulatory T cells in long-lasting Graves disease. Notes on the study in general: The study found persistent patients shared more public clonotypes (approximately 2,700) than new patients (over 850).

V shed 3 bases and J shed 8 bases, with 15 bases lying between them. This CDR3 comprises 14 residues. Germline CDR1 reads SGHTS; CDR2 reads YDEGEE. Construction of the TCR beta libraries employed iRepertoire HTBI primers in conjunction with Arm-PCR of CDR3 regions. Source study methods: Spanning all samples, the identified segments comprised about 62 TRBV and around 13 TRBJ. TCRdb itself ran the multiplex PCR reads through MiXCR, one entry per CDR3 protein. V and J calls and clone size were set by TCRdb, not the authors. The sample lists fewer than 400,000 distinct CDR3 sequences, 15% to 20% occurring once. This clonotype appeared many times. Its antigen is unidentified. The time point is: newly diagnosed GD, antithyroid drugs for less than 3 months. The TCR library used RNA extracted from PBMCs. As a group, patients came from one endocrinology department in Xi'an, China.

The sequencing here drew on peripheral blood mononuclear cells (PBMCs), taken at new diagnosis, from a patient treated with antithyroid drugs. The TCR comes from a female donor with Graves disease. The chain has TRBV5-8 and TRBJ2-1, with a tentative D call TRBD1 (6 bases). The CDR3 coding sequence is TGTGCCAGCAGCTCGCTAACAGGGAATGATGAGCAGTTCTTC. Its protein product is CASSSLTGNDEQFF. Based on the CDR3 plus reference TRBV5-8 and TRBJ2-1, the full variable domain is EAGVTQSPTHLIKTRGQQATLRCSPISGHTSVYWYQQALGLGLQFLLWYDEGEERNRGNFPPRFSGRQFPNYSSELNVNALELEDSALYLCASSSLTGNDEQFFGPGTRLTVL.